Shown below are 5 T cell receptor beta chains from a single sample sequenced in a study of blood T cell repertoires in COVID-19. Only in-frame clones appear in the TCRdb table, and some are missing; sequencing was by immunoSEQ multiplex PCR. The table includes around 300,000 clones, 80% to 90% detected once. Material: peripheral blood. The receptors come from a man aged 50 to 59 with active or convalescent COVID-19.

This chain joins TRBV19 and TRBJ2-1; no clear D. Germline CDR1 and CDR2: LNHDA and SQIVND (reference sequence). Trimming removed 5 bases from V and 7 bases from J, with 12 bases in between. The CDR3 extends over 13 amino acids. This chain's CDR3 is CASSPVAGNEQFF. As DNA, the CDR3 is TGTGCCAGTAGTCCTGTGGCCGGGAATGAGCAGTTCTTC.

The chain joins TRBV28 to TRBJ2-5, with D maybe TRBD2 (6 bases). The CDR3 length is 15 residues. Germline loops: CDR1 MDHEN, CDR2 SYDVKM. V lost 7 bases and J lost 2, with 17 bases in between. CDR3 DNA sequence: TGTGCCAGCACATTACCGGGACTCGAACAAGAGACCCAGTACTTC. The encoded protein is CASTLPGLEQETQYF.

The chain has TRBV28 and TRBJ1-5; 9 positions agree with TRBD1. This CDR3 spans 15 amino acids. Germline V gene sequence: CDR1 MDHEN, CDR2 SYDVKM. The V segment lost 6 bases and the J segment 5 bases; nucleotides outside the gene matches: 8. The CDR3 loop is CASSGPGTGYQPQHF. The CDR3 region has the DNA TGTGCCAGCAGCGGACCCGGGACAGGGTATCAGCCCCAGCATTTT.

The chain employs TRBV19 and TRBJ2-1; perhaps TRBD2 as D (6 bases). V lost 5 bases and J 0 bases, leaving 8 bases between the germline ends. Germline lookup yields CDR1 LNHDA and CDR2 SQIVND (reference sequence). The CDR3 loop spans 14 amino acids. CDR3 in amino acids: CASSDGSSYNEQFF. The CDR3 DNA is TGTGCCAGTAGTGACGGGAGCTCCTACAATGAGCAGTTCTTC.

The chain is built from TRBV2 and TRBJ1-3, with D possibly matching TRBD1 (5 bases). Trimming stripped 5 bases from V and 7 bases from J, with 12 bases between. The CDR3 sequence is 13 residues long. In germline, CDR1 is SNHLY, CDR2 FYNNEI. The DNA for the CDR3 is TGTGCCAGCAGTTGGACATTCGCGAACACCATATATTTT. Amino acid sequence: CASSWTFANTIYF.